A selection of T cell receptor beta chains follows, all from one sample in a study of shared clonotypes between healthy human individuals. Assay used: immunoSEQ multiplex PCR; TCRdb lists only in-frame clones, some missing. This sample has approximately 2,000,000 clones; 85% to 95% occur once, and the top ten carry more than 0.35%. The sequenced material came from naive CD4+ T cells from PBMCs. These receptor sequences come from a man aged 18 to 30 in good health. Some clones in this sample may be carry-over from other donors' samples. CDR3s include the opening cysteine and the closing phenylalanine or tryptophan. The order of the fields is clone size, V gene, J gene, D gene, CDR3 protein, CDR3 DNA. D genes are given only for firm matches. Clone size is given for some rows only: seen once, a few or many times, or a class if the clone is expanded.

NA,TRBV6-1,TRBJ1-5,NA,CASSEAGNQPQHF,TGTGCCAGCAGTGAAGCTGGCAATCAGCCCCAGCATTTT
NA,TRBV28,TRBJ2-7,TRBD2,CASSFSLAGLSYEQYF,TGTGCCAGCAGTTTCTCTCTAGCGGGTCTCTCCTACGAGCAGTACTTC
NA,TRBV5-1,TRBJ1-1,NA,CASSLGRTALNTEAFF,TGCGCCAGCAGCTTGGGAAGGACCGCCCTGAACACTGAAGCTTTCTTT
NA,TRBV5-6,TRBJ2-6,NA,CASSLAFKNSGANVLTF,TGTGCCAGCAGCTTGGCCTTTAAAAACTCTGGGGCCAACGTCCTGACTTTC
NA,TRBV4-1,TRBJ1-1,TRBD1,CASSQELARGRATEAFF,TGCGCCAGCAGCCAAGAGTTGGCGAGGGGGCGGGCCACTGAAGCTTTCTTT
NA,TRBV5-4,TRBJ1-4,NA,CASSLSPYTTNEKLFF,TGTGCCAGCAGTTTATCCCCCTATACAACTAATGAAAAACTGTTTTTT
NA,TRBV4-3,TRBJ2-3,NA,CASSQDRAGSTDTQYF,TGCGCCAGCAGCCAAGATCGGGCGGGAAGCACAGATACGCAGTATTTT
NA,TRBV6-1,TRBJ1-5,TRBD1,CASRGQGAGNQPQHF,TGTGCCAGCAGGGGACAGGGGGCTGGCAATCAGCCCCAGCATTTT
once,TRBV28,TRBJ2-1,NA,CASYPLGRTNEQFF,TGTGCCAGTTACCCCTTAGGGCGGACGAATGAGCAGTTCTTC
NA,TRBV30,TRBJ2-1,TRBD2,CAWTLAGATPYNEQFF,TGTGCCTGGACCTTAGCGGGAGCCACCCCTTACAATGAGCAGTTCTTC
NA,TRBV9,TRBJ2-1,NA,CASSPRAVDNEQFF,TGTGCCAGCAGCCCACGGGCGGTCGACAATGAGCAGTTCTTC
NA,TRBV5-4,TRBJ2-7,TRBD2,CASSVGGGGTNEQYF,TGTGCCAGCAGCGTAGGTGGGGGGGGGACTAACGAGCAGTACTTC
NA,TRBV5-8,TRBJ2-5,NA,CASSLPYVETQYF,TGTGCCAGCAGCTTGCCGTATGTGGAGACCCAGTACTTC
NA,TRBV10-3,TRBJ2-2,TRBD2,CAISRLAGANTGELFF,TGTGCCATCAGTCGACTAGCGGGTGCGAACACCGGGGAGCTGTTTTTT
NA,TRBV7-9,TRBJ2-3,NA,CASTVYVTDTQYF,TGTGCCAGCACCGTGTATGTGACAGATACGCAGTATTTT